This paragraph covers one T cell receptor beta chain sequence. What it binds is not known. The PCR made use of 60 Vbeta and 13 Jbeta primers. The protocol was immunoSEQ multiplex PCR, while the TCRdb copy is restricted to in-frame clones and leaves out a portion. The sample contains 150,000 to 200,000 clones, approximately 78% of which appear only once. These data belong to a study of cytomegalovirus exposure and HLA in healthy donors. Regarding the study as a whole: Some highly shared sequence variants likely arose as a pipeline artifact. In vitro, a few CMV-associated chains proved specific for CMV antigens.

The sequence derives from a girl aged 2 to 10 in good health and CMV-seropositive. Material for sequencing was PBMCs.

The CDR3 DNA reads TGCGCCAGCTCCGACAGCTCAACTAATGAAAAACTGTTTTTT. Its protein is CASSDSSTNEKLFF. The rearrangement joins TRBV5-1 to TRBJ1-4; D may be TRBD1 (5 bases). Trimming left V 7 bases short and J 0 bases short, with 10 bases between. The CDR3 extends over 14 amino acids. CDR1 SGHRS and CDR2 YFSETQ come from the germline V gene. The complete variable domain, with remaining parts taken from reference TRBV5-1 and TRBJ1-4, reads KAGVTQTPRYLIKTRGQQVTLSCSPISGHRSVSWYQQTPGQGLQFLFEYFSETQRNKGNFPGRFSGRQFSNSRSEMNVSTLELGDSALYLCASSDSSTNEKLFFGSGTQLSVL.